A selection of T cell receptor beta chains follows, all from one sample in a study of response to subunit inactivated influenza vaccine. TCRdb recomputed calls from the RT-PCR reads with MiXCR, one row per CDR3 protein. Of about 310,000 distinct CDR3 sequences listed, around a fifth were seen once; the top ten hold around 9.6%. The input for sequencing was PBMCs from blood, taken 21 months after vaccination. These TCRs come from a man between 50 and 75 years old who received an inactivated influenza vaccine. Each CDR3 is given with its conserved first and last residue. The listing skips clone size in some rows; elsewhere it reads once, few, many or a size class.

abundance	v_gene	j_gene	CDR3aa
many	TRBV20-1	TRBJ1-1	CSARDPGDRGSTEAFF
-	TRBV4-1	TRBJ2-4	CASSGQPKNIQYF
few	TRBV6-1	TRBJ1-4	CASSPPGQGLEKLFF
-	TRBV6-1	TRBJ2-3	CASGRTPGQGDTQYF
few	TRBV27	TRBJ2-7	CASSLETGSEQYF
-	TRBV5-6	TRBJ1-6	CASSSRGLNSPLHF
few	TRBV2	TRBJ2-5	CASSVGKQETQYF
few	TRBV6-1	TRBJ1-1	CASSAQKGNTEAFF
-	TRBV20-1	TRBJ2-1	CSARGLAGGYEQFF
many	TRBV4-1	TRBJ1-1	CASSQFLAAEAFF
-	TRBV10-3	TRBJ2-3	CAISGFRGANTQYF
few	TRBV4-3	TRBJ1-5	CASSQEQANQPQHF
-	TRBV6-2/TRBV6-3	TRBJ1-1	CASSAVMNTEAFF
-	TRBV27	TRBJ1-5	CASSSGTRGVQPQHF
-	TRBV28	TRBJ1-5	CASTSINQPQHF
-	TRBV5-5	TRBJ1-1	CASSLGHSNTEAFF
-	TRBV7-2	TRBJ2-7	CASSPGLAGLYEQYF
-	TRBV29-1	TRBJ1-1	CSVHGRTENTEAFF
-	TRBV28	TRBJ1-4	CASSDRGPNEKLFF